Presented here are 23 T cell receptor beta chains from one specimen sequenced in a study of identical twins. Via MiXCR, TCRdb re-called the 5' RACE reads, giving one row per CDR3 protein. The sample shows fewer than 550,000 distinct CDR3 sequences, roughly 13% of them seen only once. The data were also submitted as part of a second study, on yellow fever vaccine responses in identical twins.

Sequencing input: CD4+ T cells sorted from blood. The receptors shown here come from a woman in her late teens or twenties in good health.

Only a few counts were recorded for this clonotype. Here the CDR3 reads CASSSGFGTGQETQYF. The CDR3 DNA is TGCGCCAGCAGCTCGGGTTTCGGGACAGGCCAAGAGACCCAGTACTTC. The chain carries TRBV5-1 and TRBJ2-5, with 8 bases aligning to TRBD1. CDR3 length equals 16 residues. V lost 3 bases to trimming and J lost 1 base; unmatched junction nucleotides: 8. Germline CDR1 and CDR2: SGHRS and YFSETQ.

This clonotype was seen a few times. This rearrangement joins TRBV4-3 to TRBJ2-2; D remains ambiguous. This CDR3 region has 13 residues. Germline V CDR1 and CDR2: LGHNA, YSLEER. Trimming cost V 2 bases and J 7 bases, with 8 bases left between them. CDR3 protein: CASSQTRVGELFF. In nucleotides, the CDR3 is TGCGCCAGCAGCCAAACAAGGGTCGGGGAGCTGTTTTTT.

CDR3 sequence: CASSQDATLAGETQYF. Here the CDR3 DNA reads TGTGCCAGCAGCCAAGATGCGACGCTAGCCGGAGAGACCCAGTACTTC. The genes are TRBV4-2 and TRBJ2-5, with a possible D match to TRBD2 (5 bases). This CDR3 contains 16 residues. Per germline, CDR1 LGHNA and CDR2 YNFKEQ. V lost 0 bases to trimming and J lost 4 bases, with 15 bases between them.

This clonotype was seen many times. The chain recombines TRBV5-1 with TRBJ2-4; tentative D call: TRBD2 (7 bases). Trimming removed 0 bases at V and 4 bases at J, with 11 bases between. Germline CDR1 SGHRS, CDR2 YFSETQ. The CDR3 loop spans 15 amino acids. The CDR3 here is CASSLDAGAKNIQYF. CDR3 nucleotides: TGCGCCAGCAGCTTGGACGCGGGGGCGAAAAACATTCAGTACTTC.

In DNA form, the CDR3 reads TGTGCCAGCAGTTTATCGGGATCTCAATACAATGAGCAGTTCTTC. This translates into CASSLSGSQYNEQFF. The chain links TRBV12-3 or TRBV12-4 to TRBJ2-1, with D maybe TRBD2 (5 bases). This CDR3 region has 15 residues. V was shortened by 2 bases and J by 4 bases, with 12 bases between the two germline ends.

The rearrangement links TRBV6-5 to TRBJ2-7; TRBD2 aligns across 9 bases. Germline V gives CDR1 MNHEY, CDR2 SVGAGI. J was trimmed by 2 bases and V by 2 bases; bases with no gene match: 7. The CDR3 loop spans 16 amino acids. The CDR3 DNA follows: TGTGCCAGCAGTTACGTTGGCGGGAGGGCCCCCTACGAGCAGTACTTC. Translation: CASSYVGGRAPYEQYF.

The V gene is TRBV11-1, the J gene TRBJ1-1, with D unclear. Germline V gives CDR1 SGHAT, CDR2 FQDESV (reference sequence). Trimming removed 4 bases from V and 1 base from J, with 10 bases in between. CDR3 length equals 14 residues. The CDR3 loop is CASSSPGRNTEAFF. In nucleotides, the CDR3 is TGTGCCAGCAGCTCACCTGGAAGGAACACTGAAGCTTTCTTT.

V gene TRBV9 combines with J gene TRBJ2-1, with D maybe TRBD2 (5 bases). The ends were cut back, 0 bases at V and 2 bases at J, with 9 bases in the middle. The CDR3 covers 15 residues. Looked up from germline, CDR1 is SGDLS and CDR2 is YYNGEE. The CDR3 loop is CASSVAEGTYNEQFF. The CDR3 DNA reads TGTGCCAGCAGCGTAGCTGAGGGAACCTACAATGAGCAGTTCTTC.

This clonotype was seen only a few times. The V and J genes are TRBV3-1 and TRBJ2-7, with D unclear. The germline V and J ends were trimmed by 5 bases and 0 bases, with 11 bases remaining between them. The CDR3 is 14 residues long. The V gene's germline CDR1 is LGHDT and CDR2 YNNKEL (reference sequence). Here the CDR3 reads CASSTTSSSYEQYF. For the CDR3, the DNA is TGTGCCAGCAGCACTACAAGTAGCTCCTACGAGCAGTACTTC.

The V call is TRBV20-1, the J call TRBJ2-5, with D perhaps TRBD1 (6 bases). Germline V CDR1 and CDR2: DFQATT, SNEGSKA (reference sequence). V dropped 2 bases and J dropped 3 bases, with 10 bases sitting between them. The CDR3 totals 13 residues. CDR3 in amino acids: CSARLRGKETQYF. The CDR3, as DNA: TGCAGTGCTAGACTCAGGGGAAAAGAGACCCAGTACTTC.

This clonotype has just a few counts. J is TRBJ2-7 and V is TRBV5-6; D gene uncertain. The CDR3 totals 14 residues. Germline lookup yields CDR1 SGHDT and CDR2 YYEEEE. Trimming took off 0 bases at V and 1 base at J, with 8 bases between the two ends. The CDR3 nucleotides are TGTGCCAGCAGCTTGGCCACGGAGTCCTACGAGCAGTACTTC. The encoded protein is CASSLATESYEQYF.

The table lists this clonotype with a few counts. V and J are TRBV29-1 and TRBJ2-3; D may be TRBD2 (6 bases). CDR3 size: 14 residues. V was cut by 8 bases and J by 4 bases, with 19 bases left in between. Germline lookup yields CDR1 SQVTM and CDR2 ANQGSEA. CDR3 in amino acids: CSTGGVRDADTQYF. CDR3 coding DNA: TGCAGCACCGGCGGGGTTCGGGACGCAGATACGCAGTATTTT.

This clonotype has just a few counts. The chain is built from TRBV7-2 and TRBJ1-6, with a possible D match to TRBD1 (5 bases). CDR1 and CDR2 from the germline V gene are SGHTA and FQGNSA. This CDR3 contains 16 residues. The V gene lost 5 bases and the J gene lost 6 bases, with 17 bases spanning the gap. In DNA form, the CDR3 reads TGTGCCAGCAGCCGCGTCACGGGACCGATTAATTCACCCCTCCACTTT. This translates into CASSRVTGPINSPLHF.

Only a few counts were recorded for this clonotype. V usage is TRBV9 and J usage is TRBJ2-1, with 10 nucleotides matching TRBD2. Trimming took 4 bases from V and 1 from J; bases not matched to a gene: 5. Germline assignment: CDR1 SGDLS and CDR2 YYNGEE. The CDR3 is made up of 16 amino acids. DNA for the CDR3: TGTGCCAGCAGCAAACTAGCGGGATCGTCCTACAATGAGCAGTTCTTC. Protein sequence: CASSKLAGSSYNEQFF.

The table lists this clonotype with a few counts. CDR3 coding DNA: TGCAGCGTCCAGGTAGCGGGGGGGCTCAATGAGCAGTTCTTC. It encodes CSVQVAGGLNEQFF. The chain has TRBV29-1 and TRBJ2-1; 11 bases fit TRBD2. J was trimmed by 6 bases and V by 6 bases; bases with no gene match: 7. The germline gives CDR1 SQVTM, CDR2 ANQGSEA. This CDR3 is built from 14 residues.

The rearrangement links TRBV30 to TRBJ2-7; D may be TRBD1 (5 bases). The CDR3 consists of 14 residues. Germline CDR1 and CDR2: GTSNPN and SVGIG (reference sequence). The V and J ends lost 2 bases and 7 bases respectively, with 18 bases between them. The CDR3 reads CAWSRLGLSREQYF. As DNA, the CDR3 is TGTGCCTGGAGTCGTTTGGGGCTTTCCAGGGAGCAGTACTTC.

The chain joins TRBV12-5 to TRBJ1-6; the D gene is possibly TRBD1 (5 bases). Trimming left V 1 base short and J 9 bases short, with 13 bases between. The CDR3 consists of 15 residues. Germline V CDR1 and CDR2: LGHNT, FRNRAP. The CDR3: CASGLDGTFGSPLHF. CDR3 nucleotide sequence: TGTGCTAGTGGTTTGGACGGGACGTTTGGTTCACCCCTCCACTTT.

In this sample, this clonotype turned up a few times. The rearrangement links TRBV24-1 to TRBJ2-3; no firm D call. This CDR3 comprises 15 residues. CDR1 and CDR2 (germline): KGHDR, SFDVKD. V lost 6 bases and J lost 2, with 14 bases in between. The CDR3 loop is CATSKPGRDTDTQYF. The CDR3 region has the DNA TGTGCCACCAGTAAGCCGGGTCGTGACACAGATACGCAGTATTTT.

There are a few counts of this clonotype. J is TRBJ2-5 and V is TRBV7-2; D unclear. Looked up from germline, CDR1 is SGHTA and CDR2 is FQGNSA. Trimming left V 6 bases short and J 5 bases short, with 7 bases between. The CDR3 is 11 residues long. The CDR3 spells CASRISETQYF. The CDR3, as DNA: TGTGCCAGCAGAATAAGTGAGACCCAGTACTTC.

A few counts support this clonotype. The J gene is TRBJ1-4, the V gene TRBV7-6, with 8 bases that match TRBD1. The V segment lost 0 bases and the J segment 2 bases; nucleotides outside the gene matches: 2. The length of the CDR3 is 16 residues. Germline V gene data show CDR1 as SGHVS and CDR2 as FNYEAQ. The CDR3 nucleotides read TGTGCCAGCAGCTTAGCCCAGGGGGCGACTAATGAAAAACTGTTTTTT. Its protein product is CASSLAQGATNEKLFF.

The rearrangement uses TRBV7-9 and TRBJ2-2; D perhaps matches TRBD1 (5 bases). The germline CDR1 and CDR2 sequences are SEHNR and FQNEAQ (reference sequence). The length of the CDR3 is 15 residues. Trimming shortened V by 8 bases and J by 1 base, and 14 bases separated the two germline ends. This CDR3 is CASHFDQGNTGELFF. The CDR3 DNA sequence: TGTGCCAGCCACTTTGACCAGGGGAACACCGGGGAGCTGTTTTTT.

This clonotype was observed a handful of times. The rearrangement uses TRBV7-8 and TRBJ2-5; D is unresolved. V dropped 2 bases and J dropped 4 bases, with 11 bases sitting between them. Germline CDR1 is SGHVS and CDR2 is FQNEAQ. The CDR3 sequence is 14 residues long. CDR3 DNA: TGTGCCAGCAGCTTAAGACGGGTATCAGAGACCCAGTACTTC. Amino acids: CASSLRRVSETQYF.

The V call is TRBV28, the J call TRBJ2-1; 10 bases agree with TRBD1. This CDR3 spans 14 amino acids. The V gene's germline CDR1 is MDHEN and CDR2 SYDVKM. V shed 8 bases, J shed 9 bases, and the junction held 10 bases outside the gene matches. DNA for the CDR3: TGTGCCAGCGGCCGGGACAGGGGCTGGGGTGAGCAGTTCTTC. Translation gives CASGRDRGWGEQFF. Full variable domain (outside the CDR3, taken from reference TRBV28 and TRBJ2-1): DVKVTQSSRYLVKRTGEKVFLECVQDMDHENMFWYRQDPGLGLRLIYFSYDVKMKEKGDIPEGYSVSREKKERFSLILESASTNQTSMYLCASGRDRGWGEQFFGPGTRLTVL.